The present T cell receptor beta chain was sequenced within a study of blood T cell repertoires in COVID-19. A few counts support this clone. The CDR3 spans 13 residues. V lost 2 bases to trimming and J lost 2 bases, with 7 bases between them. Germline CDR1 and CDR2: MNHEY and SMNVEV (reference sequence). Data came from immunoSEQ multiplex PCR; TCRdb stores just in-frame clones and leaves some out. The table lists some 190,000 clones, roughly 88% of them singletons. Sample: PBMCs or T cells enriched from blood (not recorded which). This chain connects TRBV27 to TRBJ2-7; D unresolved. This receptor was identified in a man aged 35 to 55 with acute COVID-19. CDR3 nucleotides: TGTGCCAGCAGTTTAGAGCCCGCCTACGAGCAGTACTTC. It translates to CASSLEPAYEQYF.